This is a list of T cell receptor beta chains from one sample in a study of human CD8 memory T cell subsets. From the 5' RACE reads, TCRdb lists one entry per CDR3 protein and no DNA. This sample's table reports roughly 6,200 distinct CDR3 sequences. Sequencing was done on a sample of CD8+ effector memory T cells (TEM) sorted from PBMCs. The receptors derive from a human donor in good health. Each CDR3 is given with its conserved first and last residue. Some rows mark clone size as missing; the rest say once, few, many or name a class of expanded clone.

J | size | V | CDR3
TRBJ1-3 | . | TRBV9 | CASSARDRGLHTIYF
TRBJ2-3 | . | TRBV9 | CASSVGGTDTQYF
TRBJ1-1 | . | TRBV5-4 | CASSLRDRGRLGTEAFF
TRBJ1-1 | medium-sized | TRBV10-2 | CASSESGGAGTEAFF
TRBJ2-4 | . | TRBV6-6 | CASSYLMWFAKNIQYF
TRBJ2-7 | medium-sized | TRBV29-1 | CSVITGTSGTPYEQYF
TRBJ2-7 | . | TRBV5-4 | CASSVSGTGEQYF
TRBJ2-3 | medium-sized | TRBV7-2 | CASSLGEGVISGDTQYF
TRBJ1-4 | medium-sized | TRBV29-1 | CSVEMDRNEKLFF
TRBJ1-1 | . | TRBV27 | CASSLSRGYTEAFF
TRBJ2-1 | . | TRBV2 | CASRGPYNEQFF
TRBJ1-1 | . | TRBV20-1 | CSARGDRGLITEAFF
TRBJ2-7 | . | TRBV28 | CASSPGQGHYEQYF
TRBJ2-2 | . | TRBV4-1 | CASSPRGGGVGTGELFF
TRBJ1-2 | . | TRBV27 | CASSLSSMGGSNYGYTF
TRBJ2-1 | . | TRBV5-4 | CASSQGPGDNEQFF
TRBJ1-1 | . | TRBV20-1 | CSARDRGVTEAFF
TRBJ2-3 | . | TRBV7-3 | CASSLLPGKTDTQYF
TRBJ1-4 | . | TRBV28 | CASSLLTVTNEKLFF
TRBJ2-3 | . | TRBV21-1 | CASSTGGLADPTDTQYF
TRBJ2-7 | . | TRBV4-1 | CASSPSDQGATEQYF
TRBJ2-1 | . | TRBV20-1 | CSARDTDSRLYNEQFF
TRBJ2-3 | . | TRBV6-1 | CASSAGTGAVDTQYF
TRBJ2-7 | . | TRBV15 | CATSRDREVGEQYF
TRBJ2-7 | . | TRBV20-1 | CSAREGQGVYEQYF
TRBJ1-1 | medium-sized | TRBV21-1 | CASSLRMNTEAFF
TRBJ2-1 | . | TRBV11-2 | CASSLDSGNNEQFF
TRBJ1-2 | . | TRBV4-3 | CASSQEDRRDSYLLGYGYTF
TRBJ2-3 | . | TRBV11-3 | CASSFAGGTDTQYF
TRBJ2-7 | . | TRBV29-1 | CSVGALAVSSYEQYF
TRBJ2-3 | . | TRBV11-2 | CASSLVGDTQYF
TRBJ2-7 | . | TRBV12-3/TRBV12-4 | CASSLNRGLGEQYF
TRBJ2-7 | . | TRBV7-6 | CASSNPSGQGDEQYF
TRBJ2-3 | . | TRBV5-1 | CASSSDRRRPSTDTQYF
TRBJ2-2 | . | TRBV10-3 | CAISDGDRGESGELFF
TRBJ2-7 | . | TRBV7-8 | CASSTRQDPTAYEQYF
TRBJ1-1 | . | TRBV20-1 | CSATPGLAEAFF
TRBJ2-1 | . | TRBV6-6 | CASSESMDEQFF
TRBJ2-7 | . | TRBV20-1 | CSAIPLLSFREQYF
TRBJ2-2 | . | TRBV29-1 | CSVPQGTGELFF
TRBJ2-2 | . | TRBV7-9 | CASSLDPTGGELFF
TRBJ1-1 | medium-sized | TRBV6-2/TRBV6-3 | CASSYAENTEAFF
TRBJ2-1 | . | TRBV29-1 | CSVLDRENNEQFF
TRBJ2-1 | . | TRBV20-1 | CSARDPGTVIYNEQFF
TRBJ2-1 | . | TRBV7-9 | CASSLGGLGLANEQFF
TRBJ2-7 | . | TRBV5-5 | CASSFIRGNPSYEQYF
TRBJ2-7 | . | TRBV29-1 | CSVTGGASYEQYF
TRBJ2-1 | . | TRBV11-3 | CASSLESGGLWDEQFF
TRBJ2-1 | . | TRBV6-5 | CASSYGIGEFDEQFF
TRBJ2-2 | . | TRBV6-4 | CASSEGGHRGTGELFF
TRBJ1-4 | . | TRBV7-9 | CASSLPPGRQGNNEKLFF
TRBJ2-7 | . | TRBV5-1 | CASSLVGRGSEEQYF